The rows below give T cell receptor beta chains drawn from one sample of a study of OX40 agonist ivuxolimab in advanced cancers. Using immunoSEQ multiplex PCR, the repertoire was profiled, and TCRdb retains in-frame clones only, with some absent. The data contain approximately 42,000 clones, roughly 87% of them singletons. The sequenced sample was CD4+ or CD8+ T cells sorted from blood, obtained in a trial of the OX40 agonist ivuxolimab. The receptor source for this set is an adult with an advanced solid tumor such as melanoma, head and neck, liver or kidney cancer. Each CDR3 is given with its conserved first and last residue. D genes are given only for firm matches. Not all rows give a size; the values are once, few, many and, for expanded clones, a class.

CDR3: CASSLGTGSDGYTF
DNA: TGTGCCAGCAGCTTGGGGACAGGGTCAGATGGCTACACCTTC
D: TRBD1
J: TRBJ1-2
size: .
V: TRBV7-9

CDR3: CASSHRREMNTEAFF
DNA: TGTGCCAGCAGCCACCGGAGGGAGATGAACACTGAAGCTTTCTTT
D: .
J: TRBJ1-1
size: .
V: TRBV28

CDR3: CASSPPGVNEQYF
DNA: TGTGCCAGCAGCCCACCCGGGGTAAACGAGCAGTACTTC
D: .
J: TRBJ2-7
size: few
V: TRBV11-3

CDR3: CASSNPGQNTDTQYF
DNA: TGTGCCAGCAGCAACCCGGGACAGAACACAGATACGCAGTATTTT
D: TRBD1
J: TRBJ2-3
size: .
V: TRBV5-4

CDR3: CASSVADSSDSGANVLTF
DNA: TGTGCCAGCAGCGTAGCTGACTCCTCTGACTCTGGGGCCAACGTCCTGACTTTC
D: .
J: TRBJ2-6
size: .
V: TRBV9

CDR3: CSVQDRVNTEAFF
DNA: TGCAGCGTTCAAGACAGGGTGAACACTGAAGCTTTCTTT
D: TRBD1
J: TRBJ1-1
size: .
V: TRBV29-1

CDR3: CASSEWGEGETQYF
DNA: TGTGCCAGCAGTGAATGGGGGGAGGGAGAGACCCAGTACTTC
D: TRBD2
J: TRBJ2-5
size: .
V: TRBV25-1

CDR3: CASSLGTGNTIYF
DNA: TGTGCCAGCAGCTTGGGGACGGGAAACACCATATATTTT
D: .
J: TRBJ1-3
size: .
V: TRBV5-4

CDR3: CASSVDLGQDHDYGYTF
DNA: TGTGCCAGCAGCGTAGATTTAGGACAGGACCACGACTATGGCTACACCTTC
D: TRBD1
J: TRBJ1-2
size: .
V: TRBV9

CDR3: CASSYSTPSGEKPFF
DNA: TGTGCCAGCAGTTACTCGACCCCATCTGGCGAAAAACCGTTTTTT
D: .
J: TRBJ1-4
size: .
V: TRBV6-6

CDR3: CASSLEASGGETQYF
DNA: TGTGCCAGTAGCTTAGAGGCTAGCGGGGGAGAGACCCAGTACTTC
D: TRBD2
J: TRBJ2-5
size: once
V: TRBV7-6

CDR3: CASNSRIGQTNSPLHF
DNA: TGTGCCAGCAACTCGAGAATTGGACAAACTAATTCACCCCTCCACTTT
D: .
J: TRBJ1-6
size: once
V: TRBV5-6

CDR3: CASSLVLQETQYF
DNA: TGTGCCAGCAGTTTAGTACTACAAGAGACCCAGTACTTC
D: .
J: TRBJ2-5
size: .
V: TRBV27

CDR3: CASSSLWGGEYSGNTIYF
DNA: TGTGCCAGTAGCTCCCTGTGGGGGGGCGAATACTCTGGAAACACCATATATTTT
D: .
J: TRBJ1-3
size: .
V: TRBV19

CDR3: CASSQDFSGGANEQFF
DNA: TGTGCCAGCAGCCAAGATTTTAGCGGGGGGGCCAATGAGCAGTTCTTC
D: TRBD2
J: TRBJ2-1
size: .
V: TRBV4-2

CDR3: CASSQDRGSQPQHF
DNA: TGCGCCAGCAGCCAAGATCGTGGGTCTCAGCCCCAGCATTTT
D: .
J: TRBJ1-5
size: .
V: TRBV4-3

CDR3: CASSRNLNTEAFF
DNA: TGTGCCAGCAGTCGTAACCTAAACACTGAAGCTTTCTTT
D: .
J: TRBJ1-1
size: .
V: TRBV27

CDR3: CASSVGDFSTDTQYF
DNA: TGTGCCAGCAGCGTGGGAGACTTTAGCACAGATACGCAGTATTTT
D: .
J: TRBJ2-3
size: .
V: TRBV9

CDR3: CASSVQGFTDTQYF
DNA: TGTGCCAGCAGCGTTCAGGGGTTTACAGATACGCAGTATTTT
D: .
J: TRBJ2-3
size: once
V: TRBV7-9

CDR3: CASSPQGSGTDTQYF
DNA: TGCGCCAGCAGTCCACAGGGGTCGGGCACAGATACGCAGTATTTT
D: TRBD1
J: TRBJ2-3
size: .
V: TRBV5-1

CDR3: CASSYRLSNQPQHF
DNA: TGTGCCAGCAGTTACCGACTCTCAAATCAGCCCCAGCATTTT
D: .
J: TRBJ1-5
size: once
V: TRBV6-5

CDR3: CASSLGQYEQYF
DNA: TGTGCCAGCAGCTTGGGCCAATACGAGCAGTACTTC
D: .
J: TRBJ2-7
size: .
V: TRBV5-6

CDR3: CAWSGEDRGLVYGYTF
DNA: TGTGCCTGGAGTGGGGAGGACAGGGGGCTTGTCTATGGCTACACCTTC
D: TRBD1
J: TRBJ1-2
size: .
V: TRBV30

CDR3: CASSASVMGRDTQYF
DNA: TGTGCCAGCAGTGCGAGTGTTATGGGACGAGATACGCAGTATTTT
D: .
J: TRBJ2-3
size: .
V: TRBV6-1

CDR3: CASTSTGQFNEQYF
DNA: TGTGCCAGCACCTCTACGGGACAGTTCAACGAGCAGTACTTC
D: TRBD1
J: TRBJ2-7
size: .
V: TRBV4-2

CDR3: CASSVRPRDSVREAFF
DNA: TGTGCCAGCAGCGTACGACCCCGGGACAGTGTTCGAGAAGCTTTCTTT
D: TRBD1
J: TRBJ1-1
size: .
V: TRBV11-1

CDR3: CASSTYEQYF
DNA: TGTGCCAGCAGCACATACGAGCAGTACTTC
D: .
J: TRBJ2-7
size: .
V: TRBV28

CDR3: CASSLGQHTEAFF
DNA: TGTGCCAGCAGCCTCGGACAGCACACTGAAGCTTTCTTT
D: .
J: TRBJ1-1
size: .
V: TRBV6-5